This record concerns one T cell receptor (beta chain) sequence. Its specificity is not known. This sample is part of a study of healthy donors' naive CD4 and CD8 T cells. Findings and limits, study-wide: Negatively charged CDR3s marked CD8+ lineage; positively charged CDR3s marked CD4+ lineage.

A linear amplification protocol produced the TCR libraries from 500 ng of total RNA. TCRdb analysed the reads with MiXCR anew, one entry per CDR3 protein. The sample includes about 180,000 distinct CDR3 sequences, around 80% of them seen just once. Naive T cells were sorted: CD4+CD8-CD45RO-CD45RA+ for CD4+, CD8+CD4-CD45RA+CD27bright for CD8+. This CDR3 has 14 residues. With 2 bases clipped from V and 4 bases from J, the junction kept 5 bases outside the gene matches. CDR1 MNHEY and CDR2 SVGEGT come from the germline V gene. The rearrangement joins TRBV6-2 or TRBV6-3 to TRBJ2-7; 7 nucleotides line up with TRBD2. Sequences were obtained from naive CD4+ and CD8+ T cells sorted from blood, pooled from several donors. This receptor was taken from a pool of human donors in good health; the sample pools cells from several healthy donors. The CDR3 coding sequence is TGTGCCAGCAGTTACGGGCGGGAGAAGTACGAGCAGTACTTC. Protein: CASSYGREKYEQYF.